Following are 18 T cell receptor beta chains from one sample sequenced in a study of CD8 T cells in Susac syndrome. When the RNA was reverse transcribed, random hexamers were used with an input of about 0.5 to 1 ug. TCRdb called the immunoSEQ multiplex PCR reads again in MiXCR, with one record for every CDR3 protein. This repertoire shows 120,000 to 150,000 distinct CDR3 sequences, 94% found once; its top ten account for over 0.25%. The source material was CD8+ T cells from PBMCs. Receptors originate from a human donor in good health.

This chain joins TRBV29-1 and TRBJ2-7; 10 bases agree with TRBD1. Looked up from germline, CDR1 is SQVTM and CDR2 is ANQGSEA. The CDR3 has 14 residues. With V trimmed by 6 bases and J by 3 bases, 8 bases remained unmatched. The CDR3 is CSVGGDRGDYEQYF. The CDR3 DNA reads TGCAGCGTAGGAGGGGACAGGGGCGACTACGAGCAGTACTTC.

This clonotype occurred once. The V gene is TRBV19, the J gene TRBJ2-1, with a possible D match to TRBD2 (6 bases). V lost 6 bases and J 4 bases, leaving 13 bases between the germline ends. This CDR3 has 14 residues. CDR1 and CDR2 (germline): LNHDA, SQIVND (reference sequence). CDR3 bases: TGTGCCAGTAGCCCGGACTACCTGTACAATGAGCAGTTCTTC. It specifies CASSPDYLYNEQFF.

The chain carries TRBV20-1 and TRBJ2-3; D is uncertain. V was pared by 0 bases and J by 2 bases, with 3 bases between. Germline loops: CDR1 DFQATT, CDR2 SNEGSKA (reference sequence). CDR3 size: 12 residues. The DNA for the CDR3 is TGCAGTGCTAGAGAAATCACAGATACGCAGTATTTT. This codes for CSAREITDTQYF.

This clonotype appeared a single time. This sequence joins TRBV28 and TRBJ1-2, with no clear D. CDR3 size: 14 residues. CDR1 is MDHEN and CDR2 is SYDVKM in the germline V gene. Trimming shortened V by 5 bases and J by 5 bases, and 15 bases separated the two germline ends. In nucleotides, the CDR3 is TGTGCCAGCAGTATAGAGGGCCTCTTTTATGGCTACACCTTC. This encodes CASSIEGLFYGYTF.

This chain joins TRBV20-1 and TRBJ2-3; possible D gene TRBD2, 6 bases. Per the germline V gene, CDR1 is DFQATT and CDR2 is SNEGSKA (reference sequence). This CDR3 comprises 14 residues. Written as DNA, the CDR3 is TGCAGGGGTGACCGGGAGCTGGGGTCAGATACGCAGTATTTT. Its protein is CRGDRELGSDTQYF.

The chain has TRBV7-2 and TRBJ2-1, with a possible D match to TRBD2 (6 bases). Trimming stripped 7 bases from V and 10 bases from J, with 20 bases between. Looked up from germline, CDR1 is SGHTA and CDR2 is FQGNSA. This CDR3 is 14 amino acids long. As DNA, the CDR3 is TGTGCCAGCACGGGACTCGATGGGGTTAGGGAGCAGTTCTTC. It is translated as CASTGLDGVREQFF.

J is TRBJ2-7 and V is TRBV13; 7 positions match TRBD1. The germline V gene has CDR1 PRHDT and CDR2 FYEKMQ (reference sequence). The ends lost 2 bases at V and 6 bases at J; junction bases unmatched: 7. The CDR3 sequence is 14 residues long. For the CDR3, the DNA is TGTGCCAGCAGCTTACACAGGGGCCCCGTCGAGCAGTACTTC. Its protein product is CASSLHRGPVEQYF.

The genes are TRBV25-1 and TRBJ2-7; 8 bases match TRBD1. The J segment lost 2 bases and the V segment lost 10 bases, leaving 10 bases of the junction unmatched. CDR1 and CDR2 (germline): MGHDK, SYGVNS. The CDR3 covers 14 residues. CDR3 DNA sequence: TGTGCCACCCCCCCGACAGGGGAAACCTACGAGCAGTACTTC. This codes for CATPPTGETYEQYF.

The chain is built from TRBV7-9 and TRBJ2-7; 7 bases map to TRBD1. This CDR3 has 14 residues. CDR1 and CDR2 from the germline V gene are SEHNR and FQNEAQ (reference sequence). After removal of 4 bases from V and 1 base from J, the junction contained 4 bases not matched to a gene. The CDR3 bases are TGTGCCAGCAGCTCAGACAGGGATTCCTACGAGCAGTACTTC. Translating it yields CASSSDRDSYEQYF.

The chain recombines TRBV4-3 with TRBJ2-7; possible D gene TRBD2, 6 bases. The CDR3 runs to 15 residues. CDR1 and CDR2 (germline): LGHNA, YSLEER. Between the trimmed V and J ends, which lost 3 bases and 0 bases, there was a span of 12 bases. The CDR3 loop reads CASSQSSGVSYEQYF. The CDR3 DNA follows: TGCGCCAGCAGCCAGTCCTCGGGAGTCTCCTACGAGCAGTACTTC.

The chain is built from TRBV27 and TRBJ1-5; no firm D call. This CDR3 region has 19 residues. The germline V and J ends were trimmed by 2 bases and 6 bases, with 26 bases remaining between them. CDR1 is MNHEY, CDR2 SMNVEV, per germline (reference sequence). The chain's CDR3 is CASSLTGLRGAGGGQPQHF. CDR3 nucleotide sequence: TGTGCCAGCAGTTTAACCGGCCTTCGAGGAGCGGGAGGCGGTCAGCCCCAGCATTTT.

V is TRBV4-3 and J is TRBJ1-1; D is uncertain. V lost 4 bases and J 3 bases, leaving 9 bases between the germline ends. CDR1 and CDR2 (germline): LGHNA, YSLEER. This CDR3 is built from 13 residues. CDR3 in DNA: TGCGCCAGCAGCCCCGAGGTCGACACTGAAGCTTTCTTT. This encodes CASSPEVDTEAFF.

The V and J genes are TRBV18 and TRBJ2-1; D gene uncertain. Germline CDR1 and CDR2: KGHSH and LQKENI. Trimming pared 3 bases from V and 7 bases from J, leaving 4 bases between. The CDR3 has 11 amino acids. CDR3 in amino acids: CASSPSNEQFF. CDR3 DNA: TGTGCCAGCTCACCCTCAAATGAGCAGTTCTTC.

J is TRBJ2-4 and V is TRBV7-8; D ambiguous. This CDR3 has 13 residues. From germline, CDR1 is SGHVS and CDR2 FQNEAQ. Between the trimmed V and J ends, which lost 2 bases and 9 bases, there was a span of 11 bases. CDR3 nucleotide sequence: TGTGCCAGCAGCTTATCCGGCGGAATCATTCAGTACTTC. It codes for CASSLSGGIIQYF. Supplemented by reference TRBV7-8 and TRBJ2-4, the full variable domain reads GAGVSQSPRYKVAKRGQDVALRCDPISGHVSLFWYQQALGQGPEFLTYFQNEAQLDKSGLPSDRFFAERPEGSVSTLKIQRTQQEDSAVYLCASSLSGGIIQYFGAGTRLSVL.

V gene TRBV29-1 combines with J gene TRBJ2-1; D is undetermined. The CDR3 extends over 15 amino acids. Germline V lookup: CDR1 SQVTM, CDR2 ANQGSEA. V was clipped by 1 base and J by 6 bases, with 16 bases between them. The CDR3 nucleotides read TGCAGCGTTGAAGGCGACTTGGATTGGGTCAATGAGCAGTTCTTC. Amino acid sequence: CSVEGDLDWVNEQFF.

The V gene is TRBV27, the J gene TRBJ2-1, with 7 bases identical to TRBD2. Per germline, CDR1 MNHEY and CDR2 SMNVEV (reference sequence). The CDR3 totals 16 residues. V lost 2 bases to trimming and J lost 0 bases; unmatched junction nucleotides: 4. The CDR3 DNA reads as TGTGCCAGCAGTTTACTAGCGGAACACTCCTACAATGAGCAGTTCTTC. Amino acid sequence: CASSLLAEHSYNEQFF.

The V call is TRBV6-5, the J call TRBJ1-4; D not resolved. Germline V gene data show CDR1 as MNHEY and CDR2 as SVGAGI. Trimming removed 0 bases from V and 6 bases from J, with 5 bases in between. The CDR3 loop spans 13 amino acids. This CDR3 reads CASSYSGDEKLFF. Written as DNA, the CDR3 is TGTGCCAGCAGTTACTCCGGGGATGAAAAACTGTTTTTT.

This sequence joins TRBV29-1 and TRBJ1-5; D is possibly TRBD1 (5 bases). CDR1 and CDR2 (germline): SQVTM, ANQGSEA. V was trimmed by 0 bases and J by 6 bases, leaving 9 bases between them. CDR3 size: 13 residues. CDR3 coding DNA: TGCAGCGTTGAAGACAGGGCCGGTCAGCCCCAGCATTTT. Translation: CSVEDRAGQPQHF. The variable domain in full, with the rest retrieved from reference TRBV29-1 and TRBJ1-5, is SAVISQKPSRDICQRGTSLTIQCQVDSQVTMMFWYRQQPGQSLTLIATANQGSEATYESGFVIDKFPISRPNLTFSTLTVSNMSPEDSSIYLCSVEDRAGQPQHFGDGTRLSIL.